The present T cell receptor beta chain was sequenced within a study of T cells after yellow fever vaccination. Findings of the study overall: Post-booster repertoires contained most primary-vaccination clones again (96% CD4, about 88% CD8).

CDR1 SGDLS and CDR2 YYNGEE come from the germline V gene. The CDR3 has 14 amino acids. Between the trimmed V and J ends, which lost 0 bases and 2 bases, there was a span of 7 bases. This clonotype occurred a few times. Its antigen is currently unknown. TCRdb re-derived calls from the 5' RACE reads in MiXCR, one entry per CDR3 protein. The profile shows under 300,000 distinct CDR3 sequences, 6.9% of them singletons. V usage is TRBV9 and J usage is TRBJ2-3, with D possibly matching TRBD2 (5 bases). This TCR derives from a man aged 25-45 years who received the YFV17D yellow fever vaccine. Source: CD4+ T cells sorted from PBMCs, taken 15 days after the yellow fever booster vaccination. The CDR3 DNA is TGTGCCAGCAGCGTAGCCGACTACACAGATACGCAGTATTTT. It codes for CASSVADYTDTQYF.